This T cell receptor (beta chain) was identified in a study of T-cell reconstitution after alpha-beta-depleted transplantation in children. This clonotype was seen at least ten times. Preparation of the TCRbeta library involved a method that used unique molecular identifiers. TCRdb re-called the PCR reads with MiXCR, one entry per CDR3 protein. The profile covers about 460,000 distinct CDR3 sequences, with 10% to 13% appearing a single time and around 2.2% taken by the ten largest. Germline trimming cut 5 bases from V and 4 bases from J; bases unmatched to any gene: 8. The CDR3 has 15 amino acids. Germline lookup yields CDR1 LNHNV and CDR2 YYDKDF (reference sequence).

The source was PBMCs, collected before TCRalphabeta/CD19-depleted stem cell transplant. The V call is TRBV15, the J call TRBJ1-2; 9 bases map to TRBD1. This TCR was recovered from a child aged 2-15 years with inherited bone marrow failure, due to receive a stem cell transplant. The CDR3 spells CATSGIGTGLYGYTF. The CDR3, as DNA: TGTGCCACCAGCGGTATTGGGACAGGGCTCTATGGCTACACCTTC.